Given below is one T cell receptor beta chain in context. The target antigen is unknown. The entry originates in a study of T cell responses to AZD1222 COVID-19 vaccine. Across the whole study: It was second doses at about 4 or about 12 weeks that were pooled. Study-wide results and caveats: Unmutated regions of variants are reportedly targeted by nearly half of spike-specific TCRs. No repertoire was sampled before or during the peak T cell response, only after it. Clonal diversity may have been underestimated, and the donors were mostly white British, with more females than males.

This CDR3 is built from 13 residues. Trimming left V 4 bases short and J 5 bases short, with 11 bases between. The germline V gene encodes CDR1 SNHLY and CDR2 FYNNEI. Assay used: immunoSEQ multiplex PCR; TCRdb lists only in-frame clones, some missing. The profile shows around 76,000 clones, roughly 84% of them singletons. The gene calls are TRBV2 and TRBJ1-2; D is unclear. The sequenced sample was peripheral blood, obtained on day 0 of AZD1222 vaccination. The TCR was taken from an adult in good health. In DNA form, the CDR3 reads TGTGCCAGCAGTGTCGGCCGGGAGTATGGCTACACCTTC. This sequence encodes CASSVGREYGYTF.